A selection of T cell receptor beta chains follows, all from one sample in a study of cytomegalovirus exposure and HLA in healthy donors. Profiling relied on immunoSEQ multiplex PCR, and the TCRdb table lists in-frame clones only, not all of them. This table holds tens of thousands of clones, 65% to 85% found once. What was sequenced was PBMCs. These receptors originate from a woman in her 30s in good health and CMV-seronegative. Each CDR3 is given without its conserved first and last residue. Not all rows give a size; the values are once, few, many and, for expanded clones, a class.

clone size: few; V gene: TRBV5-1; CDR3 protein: ASRRDTGAGELF
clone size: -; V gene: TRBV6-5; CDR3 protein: ASSYFQGYEQY
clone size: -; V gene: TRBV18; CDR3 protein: ASSSDRGREQY
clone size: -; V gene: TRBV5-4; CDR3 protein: ASSFSGIDGYT
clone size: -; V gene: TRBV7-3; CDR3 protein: ASSPSGGNTEAF
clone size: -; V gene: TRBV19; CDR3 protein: ASSLRTSGRDEQF
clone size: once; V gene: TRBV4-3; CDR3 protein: ASSQPTGANTGELF
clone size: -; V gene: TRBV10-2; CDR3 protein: ASSPGKSLEAF
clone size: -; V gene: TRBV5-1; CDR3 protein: ASSSGTSGIIGGELF
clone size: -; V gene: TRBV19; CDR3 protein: ASSIGRGQYNEQF
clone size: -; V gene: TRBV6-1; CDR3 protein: ASSAYFGSYNSPLH
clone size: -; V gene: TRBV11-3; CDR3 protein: ASSRTGDRAF
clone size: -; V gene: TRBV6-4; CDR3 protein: ASSAGLHNEQF
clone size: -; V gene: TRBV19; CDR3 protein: ASSIWGRGLEYGYT
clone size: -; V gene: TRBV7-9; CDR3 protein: ASSLRGSGYNEQF
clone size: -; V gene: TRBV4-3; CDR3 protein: ASSQDHKGGLEQY
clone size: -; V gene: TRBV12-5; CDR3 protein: ASGFGTAYEQY
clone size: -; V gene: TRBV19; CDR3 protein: ASSIDLAGLSQETQY
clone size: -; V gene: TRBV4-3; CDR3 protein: ASSQELAGVSSTDTQY
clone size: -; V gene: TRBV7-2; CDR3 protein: ASSLRGFGLGTGELF
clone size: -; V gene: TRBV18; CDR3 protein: ASSRGESSGEKLF
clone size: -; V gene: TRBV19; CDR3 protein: ASRETGGDEKLF
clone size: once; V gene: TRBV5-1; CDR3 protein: ASSLVAGGINEQF
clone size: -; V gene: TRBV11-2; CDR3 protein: ASSLGTSGGAGILETQY
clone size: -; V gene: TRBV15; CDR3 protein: ATSSLRNTEAF
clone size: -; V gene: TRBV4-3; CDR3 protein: ASSDGLAGSDEQF
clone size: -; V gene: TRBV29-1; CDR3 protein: SVEGRSGTGNFGANVLT
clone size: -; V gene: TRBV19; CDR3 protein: ASLAGMQRGNTQY
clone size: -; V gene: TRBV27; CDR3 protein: ASWDREDTEAF
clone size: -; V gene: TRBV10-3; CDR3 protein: AIRAGTGELF
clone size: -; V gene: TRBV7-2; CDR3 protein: ASSPRDRDRYT
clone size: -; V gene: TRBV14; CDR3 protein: ASSHRGGTGAGEQY
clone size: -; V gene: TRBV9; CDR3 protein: ASSVASTHYNEQF